This T cell receptor beta chain appears in the sequencing data of a study of cytomegalovirus exposure and HLA in healthy donors. Overall study findings and caveats: Some V segments (TRBV6-2 and TRBV6-3 among them) were excluded as indistinguishable.

This CDR3 comprises 15 residues. V shed 5 bases and J 6 bases; nucleotides not matched to a gene: 10. The V gene's germline CDR1 is MNHEY and CDR2 SMNVEV (reference sequence). PCR employed 60 Vbeta and 13 Jbeta primers. TCRdb's table, derived via immunoSEQ multiplex PCR, lists solely in-frame clones and lacks some. Of 150,000 to 200,000 clones in the sample, around 63% are singletons; the top ten hold around 4.5%. With respect to this clone: Its antigen is undetermined.

The sample comprised PBMCs. This receptor was taken from a woman aged 18-30 years in good health and CMV-seropositive. The V call is TRBV27, the J call TRBJ2-7, with TRBD2 matching 10 bases. The CDR3 protein is CASSTLAGAGGEQYF. The CDR3, as DNA: TGTGCCAGCAGTACCCTAGCGGGAGCAGGGGGCGAGCAGTACTTC.